These 24 T cell receptor beta chains share one sample of origin, sequenced in a study of vaccination and CD4 T cells after COVID-19. Treatment denoted: roughly ten-day PBMC culture with coronavirus spike peptide pools or control peptides (ViraFEST assay). Collection of the unexposed donor's CD4+ T cells took place before the COVID-19 pandemic (2011-2018). Their specific antigens are unknown. Oncomine TCR Beta short-read sequencing was applied to DNA from cultured CD4+ T cells. TCRdb itself ran the PCR reads through MiXCR, one entry per CDR3 protein. The sample has under 6,500 distinct CDR3 sequences; about two fifths are singletons. Input material: CD4+ T cells from blood, cultured in vitro. All receptors come from a human donor in good health.

This clonotype was counted only a few times. The chain has TRBV7-8 and TRBJ1-5; D possibly corresponds to TRBD1 (5 bases). Germline CDR1 is SGHVS and CDR2 is FQNEAQ. The CDR3 length is 16 residues. Trimming shortened V by 0 bases and J by 3 bases, and 12 bases separated the two germline ends. Written as DNA, the CDR3 is TGTGCCAGCAGCTTAGCCACGGGACGGGACAATCAGCCCCAGCATTTT. Translated: CASSLATGRDNQPQHF.

This chain joins TRBV6-1 and TRBJ2-7, with TRBD2 matching over 11 bases. The CDR3 length is 14 residues. CDR1 and CDR2 (germline): MNHNS, SASEGT. V lost 5 bases, J lost 5 bases, and 5 bases stayed unmatched. The DNA for the CDR3 is TGTGCCAGCAGTCCCCTAGCGGGGGGCGACGAGCAGTACTTC. Protein product: CASSPLAGGDEQYF.

The chain combines TRBV30 with TRBJ1-1; TRBD1 might be the D (5 bases). V was shortened by 5 bases and J by 4 bases, with 14 bases between the two germline ends. The CDR3 spans 13 residues. Per germline, CDR1 GTSNPN and CDR2 SVGIG (reference sequence). The CDR3 loop is CAWEVNRGTEAFF. DNA for the CDR3: TGTGCCTGGGAAGTAAATAGGGGCACTGAAGCTTTCTTT. Full variable domain (outside the CDR3, taken from reference TRBV30 and TRBJ1-1): SQTIHQWPATLVQPVGSPLSLECTVEGTSNPNLYWYRQAAGRGLQLLFYSVGIGQISSEVPQNLSASRPQDRQFILSSKKLLLSDSGFYLCAWEVNRGTEAFFGQGTRLTVV.

The V gene is TRBV5-4, the J gene TRBJ2-2, with 8 nucleotides matching TRBD2. This CDR3 has 16 amino acids. Germline-derived CDR1 and CDR2 are SGHNT and YYREEE (reference sequence). V dropped 2 bases and J dropped 5; count of bases not matched to a gene: 8. The CDR3 loop is CASSLSGGLMTGELFF. For the CDR3, the DNA is TGTGCCAGCAGCTTATCGGGGGGGCTGATGACCGGGGAGCTGTTTTTT.

This clonotype was detected a few times. The CDR3: CASSEGLAGGQYF. The CDR3 nucleotides read TGTGCCAGCAGTGAGGGACTAGCGGGGGGGCAGTATTTT. The rearrangement uses TRBV2 and TRBJ2-3; 15 bases are shared with TRBD2. CDR3 size: 13 residues. Trimming at V came to 3 bases and at J to 11 bases, leaving 0 bases not matched to a gene. CDR1 SNHLY and CDR2 FYNNEI come from the germline V gene.

The genes are TRBV11-2 and TRBJ1-6; D remains ambiguous. CDR1 and CDR2 from the germline V gene are SGHAT and FQNNGV. This CDR3 has 14 residues. The V end lost 5 bases, the J end lost 9 bases, and 14 bases lay between the germline ends. The DNA for the CDR3 is TGTGCCAGCAGCCGTCTGGATAGCTTTTCACCCCTCCACTTT. Residues: CASSRLDSFSPLHF. The variable domain in full, with the rest retrieved from reference TRBV11-2 and TRBJ1-6, is EAGVAQSPRYKIIEKRQSVAFWCNPISGHATLYWYQQILGQGPKLLIQFQNNGVVDDSQLPKDRFSAERLKGVDSTLKIQPAKLEDSAVYLCASSRLDSFSPLHFGNGTRLTVT.

This chain connects TRBV19 to TRBJ1-5; D is uncertain. V was shortened by 3 bases and J by 3 bases, with 6 bases between the two germline ends. The CDR3 spans 13 residues. CDR1 is LNHDA and CDR2 is SQIVND in the germline V gene (reference sequence). CDR3 DNA sequence: TGTGCCAGTAGTATCCGGCCCAATCAGCCCCAGCATTTT. Residues: CASSIRPNQPQHF.

The chain uses TRBV20-1 and TRBJ1-2; TRBD1 matches at 7 bases. Looked up from germline, CDR1 is DFQATT and CDR2 is SNEGSKA (reference sequence). The CDR3 is made up of 15 amino acids. After removal of 6 bases from V and 8 bases from J, the junction contained 18 bases not matched to a gene. CDR3 coding DNA: TGCAGTGCCGCCCGGCCCGAACAGGGGAGTTTCGGCTACACCTTC. Protein: CSAARPEQGSFGYTF.

The rearrangement links TRBV25-1 to TRBJ1-2; TRBD1 might be the D (5 bases). This CDR3 region has 14 residues. Trimming pared 4 bases from V and 6 bases from J, leaving 15 bases between. Germline-derived CDR1 and CDR2 are MGHDK and SYGVNS. The CDR3 nucleotides read TGTGCCAGCAGTGCCGGTGGCAGGGTTCATGGCTACACCTTC. It yields the protein CASSAGGRVHGYTF.

This clonotype has a handful of counts. CDR3 nucleotide sequence: TGTGCCACCAGCCATCGGACGGGGGCAGATACGCAGTATTTT. Protein: CATSHRTGADTQYF. The chain is built from TRBV15 and TRBJ2-3; perhaps TRBD2 as D (6 bases). The CDR3 contains 14 residues. Germline-derived CDR1 and CDR2 are LNHNV and YYDKDF (reference sequence). The germline V and J ends were trimmed by 5 bases and 4 bases, with 13 bases remaining between them. Using reference TRBV15 and TRBJ2-3 for the parts outside the CDR3, the full variable domain is DAMVIQNPRYQVTQFGKPVTLSCSQTLNHNVMYWYQQKSSQAPKLLFHYYDKDFNNEADTPDNFQSRRPNTSFCFLDIRSPGLGDTAMYLCATSHRTGADTQYFGPGTRLTVL.

This clonotype was detected a few times. The chain couples TRBV12-3 or TRBV12-4 to TRBJ1-2; D uncertain. Deletions cut 5 bases from V and 8 bases from J, with 15 bases between. This CDR3 has 13 residues. CDR3 sequence reads: CASSPITAGGYTF. The CDR3 nucleotides are TGTGCCAGCAGTCCTATTACAGCGGGGGGCTACACCTTC.

This clonotype was seen once. The J gene is TRBJ1-2, the V gene TRBV19; 10 bases line up with TRBD1. This CDR3 is built from 14 residues. Losses at the gene ends were 7 bases for V and 3 bases for J; bases not matched to a gene: 5. The germline V gene has CDR1 LNHDA and CDR2 SQIVND (reference sequence). The CDR3 sequence: CASTGGTGDYGYTF. CDR3 sequence (DNA): TGTGCCAGTACCGGAGGGACAGGGGACTATGGCTACACCTTC.

The gene calls are TRBV6-1 and TRBJ1-6; D not resolved. The CDR3 spans 13 residues. From germline, CDR1 is MNHNS and CDR2 SASEGT. The germline V and J ends were trimmed by 10 bases and 5 bases, with 12 bases remaining between them. The CDR3 DNA reads as TGTGCCACGGGCGGAGATAATAATTCACCCCTCCACTTT. This translates into CATGGDNNSPLHF.

The chain uses TRBV20-1 and TRBJ1-5; D is uncertain. The CDR3 has 15 residues. The V end was cut by 0 bases, the J end by 4 bases, with 13 bases between. Germline V gives CDR1 DFQATT, CDR2 SNEGSKA (reference sequence). This CDR3 is CSARDSARPNQPQHF. In DNA form, the CDR3 reads TGCAGTGCTAGAGACTCTGCCAGGCCAAATCAGCCCCAGCATTTT.

The CDR3 loop reads CSAYYGLGRTIYF. CDR3 nucleotides: TGCAGTGCTTATTATGGGCTGGGAAGGACCATATATTTT. The chain uses TRBV20-1 and TRBJ1-3, with D hard to call. The V end was cut by 5 bases, the J end by 10 bases, with 18 bases between. Germline V lookup: CDR1 DFQATT, CDR2 SNEGSKA (reference sequence). CDR3 size: 13 residues.

This clonotype was counted only a few times. The CDR3 nucleotides read TGCAGCGGGGGGATAGCGAATGAGCAGTTCTTC. Residues: CSGGIANEQFF. The chain employs TRBV29-1 and TRBJ2-1; TRBD1 or TRBD2 may be the D gene (5 bases each). V lost 7 bases to trimming and J lost 7 bases, with 11 bases between them. The germline CDR1 and CDR2 sequences are SQVTM and ANQGSEA. The CDR3 consists of 11 residues.

This clonotype was recorded a few times. This chain links TRBV6-9 with TRBJ1-1; D unresolved. This CDR3 contains 16 residues. Per germline, CDR1 MNHGY and CDR2 SVAAGI. The V and J ends lost 2 bases and 2 bases respectively, with 15 bases between them. This CDR3 reads CASSYIRWVGNTEAFF. The CDR3 coding sequence is TGTGCCAGCAGTTATATCCGGTGGGTTGGCAACACTGAAGCTTTCTTT.

The chain combines TRBV5-1 with TRBJ2-7, with 10 bases lining up with TRBD1. After removal of 8 bases from V and 6 bases from J, the junction contained 11 bases not matched to a gene. There are 14 residues in the CDR3. Germline V gives CDR1 SGHRS, CDR2 YFSETQ. CDR3 residues: CASELGTGAGEQYF. As DNA, the CDR3 is TGCGCCAGTGAGTTAGGGACAGGGGCAGGCGAGCAGTACTTC.

The V call is TRBV7-9, the J call TRBJ1-1; 7 nucleotides line up with TRBD1. This CDR3 spans 17 amino acids. The V segment lost 5 bases and the J segment 1 base; nucleotides outside the gene matches: 13. Germline V lookup: CDR1 SEHNR, CDR2 FQNEAQ (reference sequence). Here the CDR3 DNA reads TGTGCCAGCAGCCGCCAGACAGGGTCGTCTGGGAACACTGAAGCTTTCTTT. Translated: CASSRQTGSSGNTEAFF. Full variable domain (missing parts from reference TRBV7-9 and TRBJ1-1): DTGVSQNPRHKITKRGQNVTFRCDPISEHNRLYWYRQTLGQGPEFLTYFQNEAQLEKSRLLSDRFSAERPKGSFSTLEIQRTEQGDSAMYLCASSRQTGSSGNTEAFFGQGTRLTVV.

This clonotype was counted between two and nine times. The rearrangement joins TRBV7-9 to TRBJ1-2; perhaps TRBD1 as D (6 bases). V lost 5 bases and J lost 7, with 26 bases in between. The germline V gene encodes CDR1 SEHNR and CDR2 FQNEAQ (reference sequence). The CDR3 runs to 17 residues. The CDR3 DNA reads TGTGCCAGCAGCCGAATCGGACAGCCTAACCCTTTGAGTGGCTACACCTTC. Its translation: CASSRIGQPNPLSGYTF.

The chain joins TRBV7-2 to TRBJ2-2; 8 bases align to TRBD1. The CDR3 covers 16 residues. The V and J ends lost 4 bases and 5 bases, in that order; junction bases with no gene match: 9. Germline-derived CDR1 and CDR2 are SGHTA and FQGNSA. CDR3 in amino acids: CASSSRRTGWTGELFF. The CDR3 DNA follows: TGTGCCAGCAGCTCCCGTAGGACAGGGTGGACCGGGGAGCTGTTTTTT.

This clonotype was counted a few times. The chain combines TRBV7-3 with TRBJ2-5, with a possible D match to TRBD2 (5 bases). The V gene lost 0 bases and the J gene lost 1 base, with 9 bases spanning the gap. Germline assignment: CDR1 SGHTA and CDR2 FQGTGA. The CDR3 contains 15 residues. The CDR3 loop is CASSLTTAGQETQYF. In nucleotides, the CDR3 is TGTGCCAGCAGCTTAACTACGGCGGGCCAAGAGACCCAGTACTTC.

V usage is TRBV5-8 and J usage is TRBJ2-6, with D perhaps TRBD1 (5 bases). This CDR3 comprises 15 residues. CDR1 is SGHTS, CDR2 YDEGEE, per germline. V was pared by 4 bases and J by 0 bases, with 8 bases between. CDR3 in amino acids: CASSGQGSGANVLTF. In DNA form, the CDR3 reads TGTGCCAGCAGCGGACAAGGCTCTGGGGCCAACGTCCTGACTTTC.

The chain employs TRBV11-2 and TRBJ2-5, with a weak D call TRBD2 (6 bases). The CDR3 runs to 15 residues. Germline values: CDR1 SGHAT, CDR2 FQNNGV. With 4 bases removed from V and 5 bases from J, the gap between germline ends came to 17 bases. CDR3 sequence reads: CASSYSNGEVETQYF. The CDR3 nucleotides are TGTGCCAGCAGCTATAGCAATGGGGAGGTTGAGACCCAGTACTTC.